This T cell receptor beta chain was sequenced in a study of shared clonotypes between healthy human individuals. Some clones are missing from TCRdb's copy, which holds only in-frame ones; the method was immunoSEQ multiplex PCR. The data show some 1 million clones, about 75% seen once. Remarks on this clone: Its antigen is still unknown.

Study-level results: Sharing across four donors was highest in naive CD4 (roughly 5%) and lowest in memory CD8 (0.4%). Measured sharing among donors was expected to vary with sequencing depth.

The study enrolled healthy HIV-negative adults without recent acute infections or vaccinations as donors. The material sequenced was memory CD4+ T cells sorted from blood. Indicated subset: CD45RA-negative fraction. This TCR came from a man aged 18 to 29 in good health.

The CDR3 spells CASNSVGEGETQYF. In DNA, the CDR3 is TGTGCCAGCAACTCAGTGGGGGAAGGAGAGACCCAGTACTTC. The V call is TRBV7-6, the J call TRBJ2-5; D possibly uses TRBD1 or TRBD2 (5 bases each). The germline V gene encodes CDR1 SGHVS and CDR2 FNYEAQ. The CDR3 covers 14 residues. V was pared by 7 bases and J by 4 bases, with 16 bases between.